These 13 T cell receptor beta chains were sequenced from one sample in a study of T-cell reconstitution after alpha-beta-depleted transplantation in children. A TCRbeta library incorporating unique molecular identifiers was prepared. TCRdb ran MiXCR on the PCR reads and lists one entry per CDR3 protein. Among approximately 170,000 distinct CDR3 sequences, around 10% were seen once, and the ten largest hold over 10%. Source: PBMCs, taken before TCRalphabeta/CD19-depleted stem cell transplant. The receptor set was obtained from a boy aged 2-9 years with acute myeloid leukemia, due to receive a stem cell transplant.

This clonotype was seen at least ten times. The chain uses TRBV7-6 and TRBJ2-7; a weak D match, TRBD1 (5 bases). The CDR3 is made up of 13 amino acids. V lost 4 bases and J 3 bases, leaving 10 bases between the germline ends. Germline CDR1 SGHVS, CDR2 FNYEAQ. The CDR3 loop is CASSSDTHYEQYF. The CDR3 nucleotides are TGTGCCAGCAGCTCGGACACTCACTACGAGCAGTACTTC.

This clonotype was recorded many times. This rearrangement joins TRBV20-1 to TRBJ1-5, with D hard to call. There are 13 residues in the CDR3. Germline V lookup: CDR1 DFQATT, CDR2 SNEGSKA (reference sequence). V lost 3 bases, J lost 0 bases, and 6 bases lay in between. CDR3: CSASGDSNQPQHF. CDR3 nucleotides: TGCAGTGCTAGCGGCGATAGCAATCAGCCCCAGCATTTT.

Ten or more counts support this clonotype. The CDR3 nucleotides are TGTGCCAGCAGCTCCCGGACTAGCGGAACATACAATGAGCAGTTCTTC. This translates into CASSSRTSGTYNEQFF. The chain combines TRBV7-9 with TRBJ2-1; 10 nucleotides agree with TRBD2. The V gene end was trimmed by 4 bases and the J gene end by 4 bases; junction bases not matched to a gene: 7. Per germline, CDR1 SEHNR and CDR2 FQNEAQ (reference sequence). CDR3 length equals 16 residues.

This clonotype was counted only a few times. The CDR3 reads CASSRTGTGPARTFGYTF. The CDR3 DNA reads TGTGCCAGCAGTCGAACCGGGACAGGGCCCGCGCGTACCTTTGGCTACACCTTC. The chain recombines TRBV3-1 with TRBJ1-2, with 9 positions matching TRBD1. CDR1 and CDR2 (germline): LGHDT, YNNKEL (reference sequence). The CDR3 is made up of 18 amino acids. V lost 6 bases and J lost 7; bases outside the gene matches: 21.

At least ten counts were recorded for this clonotype. The rearrangement joins TRBV5-1 to TRBJ1-1; TRBD1 is a possible D gene (5 bases). Trimming cost V 0 bases and J 3 bases, with 6 bases left between them. From germline, CDR1 is SGHRS and CDR2 YFSETQ. This CDR3 has 13 residues. The CDR3 spells CASSLAGDTEAFF. The CDR3 DNA sequence: TGCGCCAGCAGCTTGGCGGGGGACACTGAAGCTTTCTTT.

Many counts were recorded for this clonotype. The CDR3 protein is CATTKRSDTDTQYF. The CDR3 nucleotides are TGTGCCACCACCAAACGTTCCGACACAGATACGCAGTATTTT. The genes are TRBV15 and TRBJ2-3; no definite D call. CDR3 size: 14 residues. The V gene lost 7 bases and the J gene lost 2 bases, with 13 bases spanning the gap. Germline V gene sequence: CDR1 LNHNV, CDR2 YYDKDF (reference sequence).

This clonotype was picked up many times. The V and J genes are TRBV9 and TRBJ1-6; 8 bases fit TRBD1. The CDR3 covers 17 residues. Germline CDR1 is SGDLS and CDR2 is YYNGEE. Germline trimming cut 3 bases from V and 5 bases from J; bases unmatched to any gene: 10. The CDR3 coding sequence is TGTGCCAGCAGCGCCGCCCCCGTGGACAGGGATAATTCACCCCTCCACTTT. Amino acids: CASSAAPVDRDNSPLHF.

This clonotype was found many times. The J gene is TRBJ2-1, the V gene TRBV7-2; D is ambiguous. V shed 5 bases and J shed 4 bases, with 9 bases lying between them. CDR1 and CDR2 (germline): SGHTA, FQGNSA. The CDR3 is made up of 13 amino acids. DNA of the CDR3: TGTGCCAGCAGCGAACAATTATACAATGAGCAGTTCTTC. The encoded protein is CASSEQLYNEQFF.

This clonotype was seen many times. This chain joins TRBV5-1 and TRBJ2-7, with D perhaps matching TRBD1 (6 bases). The V end was cut by 4 bases, the J end by 3 bases, with 11 bases between. The CDR3 extends over 13 amino acids. Per the germline V gene, CDR1 is SGHRS and CDR2 is YFSETQ. CDR3 in amino acids: CASSTEQGYEQYF. DNA for the CDR3: TGCGCCAGCAGCACCGAACAGGGCTACGAGCAGTACTTC.

This clonotype showed up many times. The chain couples TRBV5-6 to TRBJ2-7; 10 bases map to TRBD1. V gave up 5 bases and J gave up 2 bases; unmatched junction bases: 10. Germline CDR1 is SGHDT and CDR2 is YYEEEE. The CDR3 loop spans 16 amino acids. As DNA, the CDR3 is TGTGCCAGCAGGTTAGGTTTGGGACAGGGGCCCTACGAGCAGTACGTC. This encodes CASRLGLGQGPYEQYV.

This clonotype has ten or more counts. The rearrangement uses TRBV6-2 or TRBV6-3 and TRBJ1-4, with unresolved D. Deletions cut 4 bases from V and 0 bases from J, with 18 bases between. The V gene's germline CDR1 is MNHEY and CDR2 SVGEGT. This CDR3 is 18 amino acids long. CDR3 sequence: CASSLRLYYVATNEKLFF. CDR3 bases: TGTGCCAGCAGTTTGAGACTTTACTACGTTGCAACTAATGAAAAACTGTTTTTT.

The V and J genes are TRBV7-6 and TRBJ1-4, with a tentative D call TRBD1 (5 bases). CDR1 is SGHVS, CDR2 FNYEAQ, per germline. This CDR3 contains 15 residues. V was clipped by 2 bases and J by 8 bases, with 15 bases between them. The CDR3, as DNA: TGTGCCAGCAGCTTAACCGGGGCCACGGTGGAAAAACTGTTTTTT. Protein sequence: CASSLTGATVEKLFF.

Ten or more counts support this clonotype. This sequence joins TRBV11-2 and TRBJ2-2; 12 bases align to TRBD1. Germline lookup yields CDR1 SGHAT and CDR2 FQNNGV. V lost 5 bases and J lost 3; bases outside the gene matches: 7. The CDR3 sequence is 17 residues long. The CDR3 coding sequence is TGTGCCAGCAGCCGGGACAGGGGGCTTGGTTACACCGGGGAGCTGTTTTTT. Translated, it gives CASSRDRGLGYTGELFF.